A single sample is the source of the 27 T cell receptor beta chains below, sequenced in a study of CD8 T cells in ankylosing spondylitis. These receptors' targets are unknown. Study-wide findings and caveats: A TCR beta motif made of about eight highly homologous variants seemed typical of ankylosing spondylitis blood.

A single record per CDR3 protein comes from TCRdb applying MiXCR to the 5' RACE reads. The sample lists 100,000 to 150,000 distinct CDR3 sequences; about a sixth were seen once. Material: blood, either unsorted or a sorted T cell fraction (not recorded which). The receptors were sampled from a male donor with ankylosing spondylitis.

The CDR3 DNA follows: TGTGCCAGCAGCCTACTCCGGGACACCCTCGCCGAGCAGTACTTC. Translating gives CASSLLRDTLAEQYF. The gene calls are TRBV27 and TRBJ2-7, with D possibly being TRBD1 (6 bases). Germline V gene lookup returns CDR1 MNHEY and CDR2 SMNVEV (reference sequence). The V end lost 6 bases, the J end lost 6 bases, and 21 bases lay between the germline ends. CDR3 length: 15 amino acids.

The sample holds one count of this clonotype. The V gene is TRBV20-1, the J gene TRBJ2-5; no firm D call. Germline lookup yields CDR1 DFQATT and CDR2 SNEGSKA (reference sequence). The germline V and J ends were trimmed by 5 bases and 0 bases, with 16 bases remaining between them. The CDR3 covers 15 residues. The CDR3 DNA sequence: TGCAGTGCTCCCCTCGCGCGGATGTACCAAGAGACCCAGTACTTC. It yields the protein CSAPLARMYQETQYF.

This clonotype was observed a handful of times. The chain employs TRBV2 and TRBJ1-1; D is unclear. V gave up 6 bases and J gave up 8 bases, with 10 bases separating them. Germline V CDR1 and CDR2: SNHLY, FYNNEI. The CDR3 is 11 residues long. CDR3 region: CASRGSREAFF. The CDR3, as DNA: TGTGCCAGCAGGGGCTCGCGGGAAGCTTTCTTT. The full variable domain, rest sourced from reference TRBV2 and TRBJ1-1, is EPEVTQTPSHQVTQMGQEVILRCVPISNHLYFYWYRQILGQKVEFLVSFYNNEISEKSEIFDDQFSVERPDGSNFTLKIRSTKLEDSAMYFCASRGSREAFFGQGTRLTVV.

The gene calls are TRBV6-1 and TRBJ2-1; the D is unclear. CDR1 is MNHNS and CDR2 is SASEGT in the germline V gene. Trimming took 3 bases from V and 1 from J, leaving 10 bases between them. This CDR3 is 15 amino acids long. CDR3 in amino acids: CASSEGLASYNEQFF. In DNA, the CDR3 is TGTGCCAGCAGTGAGGGCCTGGCTTCCTACAATGAGCAGTTCTTC.

This clonotype was seen a few times. The chain has TRBV28 and TRBJ2-3; 7 bases match TRBD2. Germline V gene data show CDR1 as MDHEN and CDR2 as SYDVKM. This CDR3 comprises 19 residues. The ends lost 2 bases at V and 3 bases at J; junction bases unmatched: 17. The CDR3 is CASSLGRERAPRWTDTQYF. CDR3 coding DNA: TGTGCCAGCAGTTTAGGGAGGGAACGGGCCCCCCGTTGGACAGATACGCAGTATTTT. The full variable domain, completed using reference TRBV28 and TRBJ2-3, is DVKVTQSSRYLVKRTGEKVFLECVQDMDHENMFWYRQDPGLGLRLIYFSYDVKMKEKGDIPEGYSVSREKKERFSLILESASTNQTSMYLCASSLGRERAPRWTDTQYFGPGTRLTVL.

The J gene is TRBJ2-7, the V gene TRBV27; no definite D call. V was shortened by 1 base and J by 7 bases, with 11 bases between the two germline ends. The CDR3 is 13 residues long. In germline, CDR1 is MNHEY, CDR2 SMNVEV (reference sequence). The CDR3 sequence: CASSLYEVGEQYF. CDR3 coding DNA: TGTGCCAGCAGTTTATACGAGGTAGGGGAGCAGTACTTC.

The gene calls are TRBV11-2 and TRBJ2-7; 7 positions match TRBD2. With 1 base clipped from V and 3 bases from J, the junction kept 12 bases outside the gene matches. Per the germline V gene, CDR1 is SGHAT and CDR2 is FQNNGV. CDR3 length: 17 amino acids. For the CDR3, the DNA is TGTGCCAGCAGCTTAGCAAGTAGTGGCGGGAGTCACTACGAGCAGTACTTC. Protein product: CASSLASSGGSHYEQYF.

This clonotype was picked up a small number of times. This sequence joins TRBV28 and TRBJ2-5, with 10 bases matching TRBD2. Germline-derived CDR1 and CDR2 are MDHEN and SYDVKM. The CDR3 runs 15 residues. Losses at the gene ends were 5 bases for V and 4 bases for J; bases not matched to a gene: 7. CDR3 protein: CASSTSGERAETQYF. The DNA of the CDR3 is TGTGCCAGCAGTACTAGCGGGGAGAGGGCAGAGACCCAGTACTTC.

This clonotype was observed a handful of times. This chain connects TRBV6-2 or TRBV6-3 to TRBJ2-1, with D perhaps assigned TRBD1 or TRBD2 (6 bases each). Trimming stripped 2 bases from V and 9 bases from J, with 11 bases between. Germline assignment: CDR1 MNHEY and CDR2 SVGEGT. The CDR3 is made up of 13 amino acids. The CDR3, as DNA: TGTGCCAGCAGTTACGTAGGGGGAGGTGAGCAGTTCTTC. Translated: CASSYVGGGEQFF.

This clonotype has a handful of counts. This chain links TRBV29-1 with TRBJ2-1; D gene ambiguous. Per the germline V gene, CDR1 is SQVTM and CDR2 is ANQGSEA. CDR3 size: 14 residues. The V end was cut by 4 bases, the J end by 0 bases, with 10 bases between. The CDR3 DNA reads as TGCAGCGTTGTTTGGACCCTCTCCTACAATGAGCAGTTCTTC. It translates to CSVVWTLSYNEQFF.

CDR3 bases: TGCAGCGTCCACTTTACTAGCGGGAGCTTTCTTGAGCAGTTCTTC. This encodes CSVHFTSGSFLEQFF. The chain carries TRBV29-1 and TRBJ2-1, with 11 bases that match TRBD2. Trimming took 6 bases from V and 9 from J; bases not matched to a gene: 13. Germline V gene sequence: CDR1 SQVTM, CDR2 ANQGSEA. CDR3 size: 15 residues.

This clonotype came up once. The chain is built from TRBV27 and TRBJ1-5; no reliable D call. Germline assignment: CDR1 MNHEY and CDR2 SMNVEV (reference sequence). CDR3 length: 12 residues. V was trimmed by 6 bases and J by 4 bases, leaving 7 bases between them. CDR3 sequence: CASSAGNQPQHF. The CDR3 DNA follows: TGTGCCAGCAGCGCAGGTAATCAGCCCCAGCATTTT.

The chain is built from TRBV12-3 or TRBV12-4 and TRBJ2-7, with D unclear. This CDR3 comprises 14 residues. Trimming pared 0 bases from V and 3 bases from J, leaving 9 bases between. The CDR3 region has the DNA TGTGCCAGCAGTTTAGCAGGCCTACGCTACGAGCAGTACTTC. Amino acid sequence: CASSLAGLRYEQYF.

This clonotype has a handful of counts. The chain has TRBV27 and TRBJ2-5; TRBD1 might be the D (6 bases). This CDR3 is 13 amino acids long. The V end was cut by 5 bases, the J end by 3 bases, with 10 bases between. The V gene's germline CDR1 is MNHEY and CDR2 SMNVEV (reference sequence). The CDR3 coding sequence is TGTGCCAGCAGTACGGACAGAGAAGAGACCCAGTACTTC. Its protein product is CASSTDREETQYF.

The chain is built from TRBV9 and TRBJ2-7; TRBD2 agrees at 8 bases. The V gene's germline CDR1 is SGDLS and CDR2 YYNGEE. The V segment lost 0 bases and the J segment 5 bases; nucleotides outside the gene matches: 7. The CDR3 loop spans 15 amino acids. The CDR3 DNA sequence: TGTGCCAGCAGCGTAGCAGCGGGAGAGGACGACGAGCAGTACTTC. Translation: CASSVAAGEDDEQYF.

The CDR3 DNA follows: TGTGCCAGCAGCAGAGGGGGTTTGAACGAGCAGTACTTC. It is translated as CASSRGGLNEQYF. The V and J genes are TRBV9 and TRBJ2-7; a possible D gene is TRBD1 (6 bases). V lost 4 bases to trimming and J lost 5 bases, with 13 bases between them. The CDR3 contains 13 residues. Germline V gene lookup returns CDR1 SGDLS and CDR2 YYNGEE.

The table lists this clonotype with a few counts. The CDR3, as DNA: TGTGCCACCAGTGCAGCAAGTTCATACAATGAGCAGTTCTTC. Amino acid sequence: CATSAASSYNEQFF. V is TRBV24-1 and J is TRBJ2-1; unclear D gene. The CDR3 is 14 residues long. Trimming took 5 bases from V and 4 from J, leaving 11 bases between them. From germline, CDR1 is KGHDR and CDR2 SFDVKD.

This clonotype was found a few times. This rearrangement joins TRBV10-3 to TRBJ2-2, with D possibly being TRBD2 (5 bases). The CDR3 extends over 17 amino acids. Trimming cost V 2 bases and J 3 bases, with 16 bases left between them. Germline V CDR1 and CDR2: ENHRY, SYGVKD. The chain's CDR3 is CAISEGWSGSDTGELFF. CDR3 sequence (DNA): TGTGCCATCAGTGAGGGGTGGAGCGGATCCGACACCGGGGAGCTGTTTTTT.

This clonotype was seen a few times. The chain joins TRBV12-3 or TRBV12-4 to TRBJ2-3; 8 bases agree with TRBD1. The CDR3 is 14 residues long. Germline trimming cut 6 bases from V and 6 bases from J; bases unmatched to any gene: 8. CDR3 residues: CASSLDRVVDTQYF. The CDR3 DNA sequence: TGTGCCAGCAGCCTGGACAGGGTAGTGGATACGCAGTATTTT.

This clonotype was observed at least ten times. CDR3 loop: CASSRSGIDNEQFF. DNA of the CDR3: TGCGCCAGCAGCCGAAGCGGGATAGACAATGAGCAGTTCTTC. This rearrangement joins TRBV5-1 to TRBJ2-1; 7 bases line up with TRBD2. Losses at the gene ends were 4 bases for V and 5 bases for J; bases not matched to a gene: 6. The CDR3 covers 14 residues. Germline CDR1 reads SGHRS; CDR2 reads YFSETQ.

This clonotype has a handful of counts. The chain links TRBV20-1 to TRBJ2-7; TRBD2 agrees at 7 bases. The CDR3 extends over 13 amino acids. Germline CDR1 is DFQATT and CDR2 is SNEGSKA (reference sequence). As DNA, the CDR3 is TGCACCGGGGAGCTAGCGGACTCCTACGAGCAGTACTTC. Amino acid sequence: CTGELADSYEQYF.

The J gene is TRBJ2-1, the V gene TRBV18, with 8 positions matching TRBD1. V trimming: 7 bases; J trimming: 3 bases; junction bases outside the gene matches: 8. Germline CDR1 is KGHSH and CDR2 is LQKENI. The CDR3 runs 15 residues. The CDR3 DNA follows: TGTGCCAGCTTTTCTACAGGGGGTCGCTACAATGAGCAGTTCTTC. Its translation: CASFSTGGRYNEQFF. The full variable domain, in which reference TRBV18 and TRBJ2-1 provide the parts outside the CDR3, is NAGVMQNPRHLVRRRGQEARLRCSPMKGHSHVYWYRQLPEEGLKFMVYLQKENIIDESGMPKERFSAEFPKEGPSILRIQQVVRGDSAAYFCASFSTGGRYNEQFFGPGTRLTVL.

The chain recombines TRBV2 with TRBJ2-3; D is possibly TRBD1 (6 bases). The germline V gene has CDR1 SNHLY and CDR2 FYNNEI. Trimming took 2 bases from V and 0 from J, leaving 12 bases between them. CDR3 size: 16 residues. In DNA form, the CDR3 reads TGTGCCAGCAGTGAAATGGTAGGGACAAGCACAGATACGCAGTATTTT. Translation gives CASSEMVGTSTDTQYF.

This clonotype was seen a few times. This chain links TRBV27 with TRBJ2-3; maybe TRBD2 (5 bases). Germline CDR1 is MNHEY and CDR2 is SMNVEV (reference sequence). The CDR3 consists of 17 residues. V was cut by 6 bases and J by 2 bases, with 21 bases left in between. In DNA, the CDR3 is TGTGCCAGCAGGCCAAAGAGGACTTTCCGCTTCACAGATACGCAGTATTTT. Its translation: CASRPKRTFRFTDTQYF.

Only a few counts were recorded for this clonotype. The chain recombines TRBV20-1 with TRBJ2-3; the match to TRBD2 covers 16 bases. This CDR3 has 17 amino acids. The trim removed 5 bases at V and 6 bases at J, leaving 11 bases unmatched. Germline V gene data show CDR1 as DFQATT and CDR2 as SNEGSKA (reference sequence). CDR3 sequence reads: CSAPGTSGRADSDTQYF. As DNA, the CDR3 is TGCAGTGCTCCCGGGACTAGCGGGAGGGCCGATTCGGATACGCAGTATTTT.

The V gene is TRBV2, the J gene TRBJ2-1, with D unclear. This CDR3 comprises 16 residues. V was shortened by 0 bases and J by 9 bases, with 18 bases between the two germline ends. Per germline, CDR1 SNHLY and CDR2 FYNNEI. The CDR3 bases are TGTGCCAGCAGTGAAGCGCGATCTCCCTGGGCATTTGAGCAGTTCTTC. Protein: CASSEARSPWAFEQFF.

This chain connects TRBV24-1 to TRBJ1-5; 7 bases are shared with TRBD1. The CDR3 loop spans 14 amino acids. Trimming cost V 4 bases and J 7 bases; bases outside gene matches: 6. Germline CDR1 and CDR2: KGHDR and SFDVKD. The DNA for the CDR3 is TGTGCCACCAGTGACCCGACAGGGATGCAGCCCCAGCATTTT. Translation gives CATSDPTGMQPQHF.